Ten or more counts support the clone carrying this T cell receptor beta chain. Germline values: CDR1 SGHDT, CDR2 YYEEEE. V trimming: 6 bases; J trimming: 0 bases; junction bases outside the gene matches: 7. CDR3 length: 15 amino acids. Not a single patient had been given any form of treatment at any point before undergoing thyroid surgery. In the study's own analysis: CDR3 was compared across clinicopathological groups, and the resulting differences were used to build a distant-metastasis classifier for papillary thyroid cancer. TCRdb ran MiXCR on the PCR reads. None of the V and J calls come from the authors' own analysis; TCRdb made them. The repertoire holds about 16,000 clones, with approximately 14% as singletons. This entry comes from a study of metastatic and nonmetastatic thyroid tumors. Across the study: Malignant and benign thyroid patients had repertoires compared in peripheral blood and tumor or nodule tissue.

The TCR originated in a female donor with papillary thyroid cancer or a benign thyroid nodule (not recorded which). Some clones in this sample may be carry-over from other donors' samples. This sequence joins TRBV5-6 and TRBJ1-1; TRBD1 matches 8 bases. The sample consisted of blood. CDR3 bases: TGTGCCAGCAACAACAGGGGGGTGGTGAACACTGAAGCTTTCTTT. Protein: CASNNRGVVNTEAFF.